Listed below are T cell receptor beta chains from one sample, sequenced in a study of blood T cell repertoires in COVID-19. Assay: immunoSEQ multiplex PCR; the TCRdb copy retains only in-frame clones and omits some. The table includes about 140,000 clones, approximately 84% detected once. The sequenced material came from peripheral blood. These receptors came from a human donor in a cohort sampled during active COVID-19. CDR3s leave out the opening cysteine and the closing phenylalanine or tryptophan. Size tells how often a clone was seen (once, few, many) or the class of an expanded clone, and some rows leave it out.

clone size	V gene	J gene	CDR3 protein
.	TRBV15	TRBJ2-3	ATSRDPASGGLSTDTQY
few	TRBV4-2	TRBJ2-7	ASSQDLPGGLASYEQY
.	TRBV3-1/TRBV3-2	TRBJ2-5	ASSPHGGGEETQY
.	TRBV7-9	TRBJ1-2	ASRPQGTGPGYT
.	TRBV7-9	TRBJ2-3	ASSPRTAFSDTQY
few	TRBV2	TRBJ1-5	ASRTDRERMAQH
.	TRBV5-1	TRBJ2-4	ASSLEGQRYGIQY
.	TRBV7-2	TRBJ2-3	ASSFGGGASTDTQY
.	TRBV19	TRBJ1-3	ASSIDTTGSSGNTIY
.	TRBV25-1	TRBJ2-7	ASHTGTGSSYEQY
.	TRBV9	TRBJ2-1	ASAQGASYNEQF
.	TRBV2	TRBJ2-5	ASTTVSGGVETQY
.	TRBV28	TRBJ2-7	ASIDPGGSYEQY
many	TRBV27	TRBJ1-2	ASRAQGALGYGYT
.	TRBV5-1	TRBJ2-7	ASSLVPEDEQY
.	TRBV2	TRBJ2-6	ASSARQGTSSGANVLT
.	TRBV7-2	TRBJ2-3	ASSSRPSGTDTQY
few	TRBV28	TRBJ2-3	ASTLPGGVIDTQY
.	TRBV5-1	TRBJ2-1	ASSSGTSAYNEQF
.	TRBV11-2	TRBJ2-3	ASSLRGVLRGGGDTQY
once	TRBV6-1	TRBJ2-2	ASSEDSGGLTGELF
.	TRBV7-9	TRBJ2-1	ASSSTGLSAYNEQF
.	TRBV21-1	TRBJ2-7	ASSKVGSFGGTSGGNYEQY
.	TRBV19	TRBJ2-2	ASSIELAGISSGELF
.	TRBV10-2	TRBJ1-3	ASREGTGKGNTIY
.	TRBV12-3/TRBV12-4	TRBJ2-3	ASSRMRRARY
.	TRBV19	TRBJ2-7	ASRDPKGLHPYEQY
.	TRBV6-5	TRBJ2-7	ASSYSPDSQGEQY
.	TRBV11-2	TRBJ1-1	ASSFRQGYQHTEAF
once	TRBV27	TRBJ2-1	ASRYIRLAGSPDEQF
.	TRBV2	TRBJ2-3	ASPRGLSAGAGDTQY
.	TRBV4-1	TRBJ2-3	ASSPGQGEGDTQY
.	TRBV29-1	TRBJ1-2	SVARDRVIRGYT
few	TRBV2	TRBJ1-3	ARDRAGGNTIY
.	TRBV5-1	TRBJ1-2	ASSPMIQGSDGYT
.	TRBV9	TRBJ1-3	ASSRLLSGNTIY
.	TRBV28	TRBJ2-3	ASSFRGRGTDTQY
.	TRBV6-4	TRBJ2-4	ASSDPGQMNTLAKNIQY
.	TRBV7-9	TRBJ1-3	ASNQGVSGNTIY
many	TRBV10-3	TRBJ1-2	AISESLGVRNNYGYT
few	TRBV7-2	TRBJ2-7	ASSSAGQGFRYEQY
.	TRBV5-1	TRBJ1-2	ASSSGQGTHGYT
.	TRBV18	TRBJ2-5	ASSPLNSAYQETQY
.	TRBV5-1	TRBJ1-1	ASRVLRGGTEAF
few	TRBV27	TRBJ1-2	ASSFFTGQGNYGYT